Below are 10 T cell receptor beta chains sequenced from a single sample in a study of CD8 T cells in Susac syndrome. With random hexamers, reverse transcription was performed on about 0.45 to 1 ug of RNA. TCRdb redid the calling of the immunoSEQ multiplex PCR reads with MiXCR, one entry per CDR3 protein. The repertoire holds about 83,000 distinct CDR3 sequences, 95% seen once, with under 0.6% in the top ten. The specimen was CD8+ T cells from PBMCs. All receptors come from a human donor with Susac syndrome.

The chain links TRBV5-6 to TRBJ2-1; a possible D gene is TRBD2 (6 bases). CDR1 and CDR2 (germline): SGHDT, YYEEEE. The CDR3 has 17 residues. The germline V and J ends were trimmed by 5 bases and 0 bases, with 18 bases remaining between them. Here the CDR3 DNA reads TGTGCCAGCAGGGTCGGGACTTTTCCGAGCTCCTACAATGAGCAGTTCTTC. It specifies CASRVGTFPSSYNEQFF. The variable domain in full, completed from reference TRBV5-6 and TRBJ2-1, reads DAGVTQSPTHLIKTRGQQVTLRCSPKSGHDTVSWYQQALGQGPQFIFQYYEEEERQRGNFPDRFSGHQFPNYSSELNVNALLLGDSALYLCASRVGTFPSSYNEQFFGPGTRLTVL.

This clonotype is a singleton in its sample. V and J are TRBV19 and TRBJ2-1, with 7 positions matching TRBD2. With 3 bases clipped from V and 5 bases from J, the junction kept 1 base outside the gene matches. From germline, CDR1 is LNHDA and CDR2 SQIVND (reference sequence). The CDR3 consists of 13 residues. This CDR3 is CASSIGGDNEQFF. CDR3 coding DNA: TGTGCCAGTAGTATTGGGGGGGACAATGAGCAGTTCTTC.

J is TRBJ2-7 and V is TRBV27, with D maybe TRBD1 (5 bases). This CDR3 has 13 amino acids. V dropped 0 bases and J dropped 2 bases, with 5 bases sitting between them. Germline-derived CDR1 and CDR2 are MNHEY and SMNVEV (reference sequence). This CDR3 is CASSLSTAYEQYF. The CDR3 nucleotides read TGTGCCAGCAGTTTATCGACAGCCTACGAGCAGTACTTC.

V and J are TRBV29-1 and TRBJ1-2; tentatively, D is TRBD1 (5 bases). CDR1 is SQVTM and CDR2 is ANQGSEA in the germline V gene. V lost 7 bases, J lost 4 bases, and 10 bases lay in between. This CDR3 is built from 11 residues. The DNA of the CDR3 is TGCAGCGGGCAGGGAACCTATGGCTACACCTTC. Translating it yields CSGQGTYGYTF.

The genes are TRBV6-5 and TRBJ1-2; possibly TRBD1 for D (6 bases). The CDR3 extends over 15 amino acids. Germline V gene data show CDR1 as MNHEY and CDR2 as SVGAGI. V dropped 6 bases and J dropped 4 bases, with 18 bases sitting between them. The CDR3 DNA sequence: TGTGCCAGCAGACTATCGACAGGCGCTATCTATGGCTACACCTTC. It translates to CASRLSTGAIYGYTF.

The chain links TRBV20-1 to TRBJ1-6; the match to TRBD1 covers 9 bases. Germline V gives CDR1 DFQATT, CDR2 SNEGSKA (reference sequence). Losses at the gene ends were 5 bases for V and 1 base for J; bases not matched to a gene: 3. The CDR3 loop spans 15 amino acids. CDR3 DNA sequence: TGCAGTGCTCCCGACAGGGGGTCCTATAATTCACCCCTCCACTTT. Translating gives CSAPDRGSYNSPLHF.

The V and J genes are TRBV2 and TRBJ2-1; the match to TRBD2 covers 12 bases. Trimming removed 8 bases from V and 4 bases from J; junction bases left unmatched: 9. CDR3 length equals 16 residues. CDR1 is SNHLY, CDR2 FYNNEI, per germline. The CDR3 sequence: CASGAGTSGPYNEQFF. The CDR3 DNA reads TGTGCCAGCGGGGCCGGGACTAGCGGGCCTTACAATGAGCAGTTCTTC.

This clonotype came up once. The chain combines TRBV6-6 with TRBJ2-7; D tentatively fits TRBD1 or TRBD2 (5 bases each). Germline lookup yields CDR1 MNHNY and CDR2 SVGAGI (reference sequence). The CDR3 is 12 amino acids. V was clipped by 10 bases and J by 4 bases, with 14 bases between them. CDR3 region: CATGTTRYEQYF. The CDR3 nucleotides read TGTGCCACTGGGACGACGCGATACGAGCAGTACTTC.

CDR3 protein: CSARDLGLAGRDNEQFF. The CDR3, as DNA: TGCAGTGCTAGAGATTTAGGACTAGCGGGAAGAGACAATGAGCAGTTCTTC. The V gene is TRBV20-1, the J gene TRBJ2-1; 12 bases align to TRBD2. This CDR3 is 17 amino acids long. V shed 0 bases, J shed 5 bases, and the junction held 8 bases outside the gene matches. In germline, CDR1 is DFQATT, CDR2 SNEGSKA (reference sequence).

CDR3 nucleotide sequence: TGTGCCAGCAGTTTGTCGGGGGCCCCTGAAGCTTTCTTT. It yields the protein CASSLSGAPEAFF. This chain connects TRBV27 to TRBJ1-1; D is possibly TRBD1 (6 bases). The germline V gene has CDR1 MNHEY and CDR2 SMNVEV (reference sequence). The CDR3 contains 13 residues. Trimming stripped 3 bases from V and 6 bases from J, with 11 bases between.